A single sample is the source of the 5 T cell receptor beta chains below, sequenced in a study of beta chain features in type 1 diabetes. All of the isolated RNA was reverse transcribed, so expressed TCRB transcripts were sequenced. This table comes from immunoSEQ multiplex PCR, and its TCRdb copy is limited to in-frame clones, with some not included. The top ten hold roughly 0.048% of the sample, which has about 260,000 clones, about 70% seen once. The sequencing sample was made of naive CD4+ T cells from blood. The receptor source for this set is a man younger than 45 in good health.

This chain joins TRBV30 and TRBJ1-1; no definite D call. V dropped 3 bases and J dropped 0 bases, with 14 bases sitting between them. Germline values: CDR1 GTSNPN, CDR2 SVGIG (reference sequence). CDR3 length equals 15 residues. Here the CDR3 DNA reads TGTGCCTGGAGGCGAAGCCTGAGCATGAACACTGAAGCTTTCTTT. As protein: CAWRRSLSMNTEAFF.

This clone was recorded only once. The chain links TRBV7-2 to TRBJ1-2; D unresolved. V was shortened by 5 bases and J by 7 bases, with 11 bases between the two germline ends. The CDR3 runs 12 residues. Germline V gene data show CDR1 as SGHTA and CDR2 as FQGNSA. CDR3 region: CASSPIEGGYTF. Written as DNA, the CDR3 is TGTGCCAGCAGCCCTATTGAGGGTGGCTACACCTTC.

CDR3 DNA: TGCAGTGGTGGGCTAGATACGCAGTATTTT. It is translated as CSGGLDTQYF. The chain combines TRBV29-1 with TRBJ2-3; no reliable D call. This CDR3 is built from 10 residues. Germline lookup yields CDR1 SQVTM and CDR2 ANQGSEA.

The rearrangement links TRBV20-1 to TRBJ2-7; D is undetermined. Germline CDR1 is DFQATT and CDR2 is SNEGSKA (reference sequence). Trimming shortened V by 6 bases and J by 7 bases, and 10 bases separated the two germline ends. The CDR3 is made up of 10 amino acids. Here the CDR3 reads CSAREGEQYF. The CDR3 nucleotides are TGCAGTGCCCGCGAAGGGGAGCAGTACTTC.

The gene calls are TRBV7-2 and TRBJ2-1; 8 bases align to TRBD1. Germline CDR1 SGHTA, CDR2 FQGNSA. This CDR3 is 13 amino acids long. With 9 bases clipped from V and 7 bases from J, the junction kept 8 bases outside the gene matches. Here the CDR3 DNA reads TGTGCCAGTGGTGACAGGGGTGGGAATGAGCAGTTCTTC. Translated: CASGDRGGNEQFF. The complete variable domain, with remaining parts taken from reference TRBV7-2 and TRBJ2-1, reads GAGVSQSPSNKVTEKGKDVELRCDPISGHTALYWYRQSLGQGLEFLIYFQGNSAPDKSGLPSDRFSAERTGGSVSTLTIQRTQQEDSAVYLCASGDRGGNEQFFGPGTRLTVL.